These T cell receptor beta chains were read from a single sample in a study of cytomegalovirus exposure and HLA in healthy donors. TCRdb's copy holds only in-frame clones and misses some; the assay was immunoSEQ multiplex PCR. Here the sample spans around 120,000 clones, around 74% being singletons. Input material: PBMCs. Every receptor here comes from a woman aged 18 to 35 in good health and CMV-seronegative. Each CDR3 is given with its conserved first and last residue. D genes are given only for firm matches. Where a row states a size, it is once, few, many or the class of an expanded clone; other rows omit it.

D gene	clone size	V gene	J gene	CDR3 DNA	CDR3 protein
TRBD2	.	TRBV4-1	TRBJ2-1	TGCGCCAGCAGCCAACTCCTAAGCGGGGGGGCCTACAATGAGCAGTTCTTC	CASSQLLSGGAYNEQFF
.	.	TRBV10-3	TRBJ2-3	TGTGCCATCAGTGCCGCGGTGGGGGGGCAGGCGGATACGCAGTATTTT	CAISAAVGGQADTQYF
.	.	TRBV27	TRBJ1-5	TGTGCCAGCAGTTTAGGGGGGGGTTTGCCCCAGCATTTT	CASSLGGGLPQHF
TRBD2	.	TRBV7-9	TRBJ2-1	TGTGCCAGCAGCAGACTAGCGGGGGGCGAGGTAGAGCAGTTCTTC	CASSRLAGGEVEQFF
.	.	TRBV27	TRBJ1-1	TGTGCCAGCAGTTTAAAGGGGTGGGGCGGGGGCGAGACTGAAGCTTTCTTT	CASSLKGWGGGETEAFF
.	.	TRBV6-1	TRBJ1-1	TGTGCCATCGATCAGGTGAACACTGAAGCTTTCTTT	CAIDQVNTEAFF
TRBD1	.	TRBV15	TRBJ1-5	TGTGCCACCAGCCGCCGGGACAGACCTTATAGCAATCAGCCCCAGCATTTT	CATSRRDRPYSNQPQHF
TRBD1	.	TRBV28	TRBJ2-2	TGTGCCAGCAGTTTATGGCAGGGGGCGGGAACCGGGGAGCTGTTTTTT	CASSLWQGAGTGELFF
.	few	TRBV6-1	TRBJ2-3	TGTGCCAGCAGTGGTGTTCACACAGATACGCAGTATTTT	CASSGVHTDTQYF
TRBD1	few	TRBV6-6	TRBJ1-2	TGTGCCAGTTCCCAGGGGGCGTCGCACTATGGCTACACCTTC	CASSQGASHYGYTF
TRBD1	.	TRBV28	TRBJ1-5	TGTGCCAGCAGACCAGGGGGCGGCAATCAGCCCCAGCATTTT	CASRPGGGNQPQHF
TRBD2	.	TRBV10-3	TRBJ2-1	TGTGCCATCAGTGAATTGGGGGGGGGCTACAATGAGCAGTTCTTC	CAISELGGGYNEQFF
.	.	TRBV6-1	TRBJ2-3	TGTGCCAGCAGTGAAGATAGGACAACAGATACGCAGTATTTT	CASSEDRTTDTQYF
TRBD2	.	TRBV6-6	TRBJ2-7	TGTGCCAGCAGCCATCCCAGCGGGAGCGAGCAGTACTTC	CASSHPSGSEQYF
.	.	TRBV6-5	TRBJ1-5	TGTGCCAGCAGTTACTCGCGGGCGGCTCAGCCCCAGCATTTT	CASSYSRAAQPQHF
.	.	TRBV28	TRBJ1-4	TGTGCCAGCAGGGCAGACCGGGCGGGAAGTGAAAAACTGTTTTTT	CASRADRAGSEKLFF
.	.	TRBV27	TRBJ1-1	TGTGCCAGCAGTCTCCAGGGGTACACTGAAGCTTTCTTT	CASSLQGYTEAFF
.	.	TRBV18	TRBJ2-3	TGTGCCAGCTCACATTACAGTAACACAGATACGCAGTATTTT	CASSHYSNTDTQYF
.	few	TRBV2	TRBJ1-6	TGTGCCAGCAGTGAGGGCCAGGCTTTTTCACCCCTCCACTTT	CASSEGQAFSPLHF
TRBD1	.	TRBV5-6	TRBJ2-1	TGTGCCAGCAGCAGGGGACAGGGAGGCAATGAGCAGTTCTTC	CASSRGQGGNEQFF
.	few	TRBV2	TRBJ2-5	TGTGCCAGCAGTGAAGACCGGGGAAAAGAAGAGACCCAGTACTTC	CASSEDRGKEETQYF
.	.	TRBV28	TRBJ1-3	TGTGCCAGCAGTTTTCTAGGAAACACCATATATTTT	CASSFLGNTIYF
TRBD1	few	TRBV13	TRBJ1-6	TGTGCCAGCAGTGTAGGGGGCTCCTGGGCCCTCCACTTT	CASSVGGSWALHF
TRBD1	.	TRBV2	TRBJ2-7	TGTGCCAGCAGTGAAGACCAGGGGGCTTACGAGCAGTACTTC	CASSEDQGAYEQYF
TRBD2	few	TRBV7-8	TRBJ2-7	TGTGCCAGCAGCTTGGGGACTAGCGGGGGGGCCCACGAGCAGTACTTC	CASSLGTSGGAHEQYF
.	.	TRBV7-6	TRBJ1-3	TGTGCCAGCAGCCCGACAGTCTCTGGAAACACCATATATTTT	CASSPTVSGNTIYF
.	.	TRBV2	TRBJ1-4	TGTGCCAGCAGGCGGGGTCCGACTAATGAAAAACTGTTTTTT	CASRRGPTNEKLFF
.	.	TRBV10-1	TRBJ1-1	TGCGCCAGCAGTGGGACAGATTACACTGAAGCTTTCTTT	CASSGTDYTEAFF